The source of this TCR beta chain is a study of blood T cell repertoires in COVID-19. The wider study: Acute and convalescent COVID-19 samples came from the United States, Italy and Spain. PBMCs, B-cell-depleted T cells, or T cells provided the cDNA or gDNA that made up the material.

This clone was seen only a few times. Germline CDR1 and CDR2: SGHRS and YFSETQ. There are 16 residues in the CDR3. Between the trimmed V and J ends, which lost 2 bases and 0 bases, there was a span of 15 bases. Authors' data handling: Using reference gene primer amplification, nucleated cell counts were estimated. Assay: immunoSEQ multiplex PCR; the TCRdb copy retains only in-frame clones and omits some. V and J calls and clone size are given by that table; D and trimming were obtained from the DNA. The profile shows 60,000 to 90,000 clones, more than 65% of them singletons. The V and J genes are TRBV5-1 and TRBJ2-7, with D tentatively TRBD2 (6 bases). The sequence derives from a woman in her 50s with acute or convalescent COVID-19. Sequencing was performed on peripheral blood. The CDR3 DNA reads TGCGCCAGCAGCTTTGGTAGCGGAAAAAGCTCCTACGAGCAGTACTTC. Protein product: CASSFGSGKSSYEQYF.